This is a list of T cell receptor beta chains from one sample in a study of vaccination and CD4 T cells after COVID-19. No antigen has been assigned to these receptors. TCRdb independently ran MiXCR on the PCR reads; one entry per CDR3 protein. Altogether around 20,000 distinct CDR3 sequences are present, about 61% being singletons, with the ten largest covering under 10%. Input material: CD4+ T cells from blood, cultured in vitro. The receptor source for this set is a human donor who had recovered from COVID-19. The CDR3 runs from the conserved cysteine through the conserved F or W. A D gene is named only where the DNA matches it firmly. A row's size may be missing; if present it is once, few, many or a size class.

D gene,V gene,clone size,J gene,CDR3 DNA,CDR3 protein
.,TRBV6-2/TRBV6-3,few,TRBJ2-2,TGTGCCAGCAGTTACCCCACGTCGGGGGCCCCGAACACCGGGGAGCTGTTTTTT,CASSYPTSGAPNTGELFF
TRBD1,TRBV5-4,.,TRBJ1-1,TGTGCCAGCAGCTTGGGTCCGGGACAGAACATGAACACTGAAGCTTTCTTT,CASSLGPGQNMNTEAFF
.,TRBV7-3,once,TRBJ2-2,TGTGCCAGCAGCTTAGTAGCAAACACCGGGGAGCTGTTTTTT,CASSLVANTGELFF
TRBD1,TRBV6-1,.,TRBJ1-2,TGTGCCAGCAGCGGGGGGTGGGACAGGGCTAAACACTATGGCTACACCTTC,CASSGGWDRAKHYGYTF
.,TRBV6-2/TRBV6-3,.,TRBJ1-6,TGTGCCAGCAGTTACTCAACCTCACCCCTCCACTTT,CASSYSTSPLHF
.,TRBV28,.,TRBJ1-5,TGTGCCAGCAGTCGCCAAACAGGGACTCAGCCCCAGCATTTT,CASSRQTGTQPQHF
.,TRBV12-2,.,TRBJ2-7,TGTGCAAGTCGCTCGCCCACTAGCGGGAGGACCTACGAGCAGTACTTC,CASRSPTSGRTYEQYF
TRBD2,TRBV7-2,.,TRBJ2-3,TGTGCCAGCAGCACCATTGGGAGGGGCACCACAGATACGCAGTATTTT,CASSTIGRGTTDTQYF
TRBD1,TRBV6-5,.,TRBJ1-2,TGTGCCAGCAGTTACCTCCGGGGACAGATCTATGGCTACACCTTC,CASSYLRGQIYGYTF
.,TRBV30,few,TRBJ2-2,TGTGCCTGGATCAGGGGGAACACCGGGGAGCTGTTTTTT,CAWIRGNTGELFF
.,TRBV6-1,.,TRBJ1-2,TGTGCCAGCAGTGACGACAGGAGCTATGGCTACACCTTC,CASSDDRSYGYTF
TRBD1,TRBV30,.,TRBJ1-5,TGTGCCTGGAGTGGACAGGGAAATCAGCCCCAGCATTTT,CAWSGQGNQPQHF
.,TRBV11-2,.,TRBJ1-5,TGTGCCAGCAGCTTTGGCGGGGCTAGTCAGCCCCAGCATTTT,CASSFGGASQPQHF
.,TRBV20-1,.,TRBJ1-5,TGCAGTGCGGAAAGATTCGGGATTAGCAATCAGCCCCAGCATTTT,CSAERFGISNQPQHF